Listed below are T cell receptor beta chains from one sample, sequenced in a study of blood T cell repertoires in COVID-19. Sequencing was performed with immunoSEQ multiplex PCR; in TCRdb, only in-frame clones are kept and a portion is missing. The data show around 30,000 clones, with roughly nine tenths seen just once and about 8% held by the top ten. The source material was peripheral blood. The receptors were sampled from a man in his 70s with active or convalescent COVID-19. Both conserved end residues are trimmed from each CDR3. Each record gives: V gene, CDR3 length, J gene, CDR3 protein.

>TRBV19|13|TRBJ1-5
ASIPGTGEDQPQH
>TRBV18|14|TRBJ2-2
ASSPVGFTNTGELF
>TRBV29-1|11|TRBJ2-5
SVGIGGPETQY
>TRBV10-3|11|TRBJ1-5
AIRGREDQPQH
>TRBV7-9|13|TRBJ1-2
ASSRTPDRANGYT
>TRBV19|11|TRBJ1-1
ASTIGTAAEAF
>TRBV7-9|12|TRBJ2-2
ASSSQGWAGELF
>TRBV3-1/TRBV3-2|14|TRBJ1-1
ASSQEFGRRNTEAF
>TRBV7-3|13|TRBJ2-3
ASSLMASSTDTQY
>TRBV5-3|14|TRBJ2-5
ARSPTTWTVQETQY